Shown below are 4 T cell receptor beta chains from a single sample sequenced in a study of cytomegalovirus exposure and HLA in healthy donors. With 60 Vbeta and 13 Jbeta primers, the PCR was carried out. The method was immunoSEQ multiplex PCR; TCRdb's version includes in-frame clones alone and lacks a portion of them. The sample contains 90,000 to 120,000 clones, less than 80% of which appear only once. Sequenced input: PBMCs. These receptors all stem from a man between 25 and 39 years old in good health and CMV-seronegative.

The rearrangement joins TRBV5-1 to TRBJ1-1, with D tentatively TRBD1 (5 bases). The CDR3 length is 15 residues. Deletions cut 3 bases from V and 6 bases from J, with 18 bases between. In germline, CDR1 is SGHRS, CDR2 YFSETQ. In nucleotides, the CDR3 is TGCGCCAGCAGCTCGTCGGCGGGACGCCAGGCTGAAGCTTTCTTT. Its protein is CASSSSAGRQAEAFF. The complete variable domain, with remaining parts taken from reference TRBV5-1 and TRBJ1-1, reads KAGVTQTPRYLIKTRGQQVTLSCSPISGHRSVSWYQQTPGQGLQFLFEYFSETQRNKGNFPGRFSGRQFSNSRSEMNVSTLELGDSALYLCASSSSAGRQAEAFFGQGTRLTVV.

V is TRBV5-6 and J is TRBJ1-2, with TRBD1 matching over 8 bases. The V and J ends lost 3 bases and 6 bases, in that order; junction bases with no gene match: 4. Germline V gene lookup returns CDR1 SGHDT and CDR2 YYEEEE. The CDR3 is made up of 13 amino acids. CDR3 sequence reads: CASSSQGADGYTF. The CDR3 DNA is TGTGCCAGCAGCTCCCAGGGGGCGGATGGCTACACCTTC. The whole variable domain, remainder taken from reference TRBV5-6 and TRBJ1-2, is DAGVTQSPTHLIKTRGQQVTLRCSPKSGHDTVSWYQQALGQGPQFIFQYYEEEERQRGNFPDRFSGHQFPNYSSELNVNALLLGDSALYLCASSSQGADGYTFGSGTRLTVV.

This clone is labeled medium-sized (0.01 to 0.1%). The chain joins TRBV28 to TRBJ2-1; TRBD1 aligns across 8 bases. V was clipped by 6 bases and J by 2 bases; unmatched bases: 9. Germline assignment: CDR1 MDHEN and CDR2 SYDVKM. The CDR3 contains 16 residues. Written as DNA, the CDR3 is TGTGCCAGCAGACAAGGACAGGGAGCCACCTACAATGAGCAGTTCTTC. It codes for CASRQGQGATYNEQFF.

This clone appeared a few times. CDR3 residues: CASSPTGTGGFDYGYTF. The CDR3 coding sequence is TGTGCCAGCAGCCCCACCGGGACAGGGGGCTTCGACTATGGCTACACCTTC. This chain uses TRBV28 with TRBJ1-2, with 12 nucleotides matching TRBD1. Germline V gives CDR1 MDHEN, CDR2 SYDVKM. The ends lost 6 bases at V and 3 bases at J; junction bases unmatched: 11. This CDR3 has 17 amino acids.